This passage covers 21 T cell receptor beta chains from one sample sequenced in a study of T cell responses to AZD1222 COVID-19 vaccine. Repertoires were generated with immunoSEQ multiplex PCR, while TCRdb's copy carries only in-frame clones and drops some. The table records about 120,000 clones, roughly 90% of them present only once. The sequences come from peripheral blood, collected 28 days after the second dose of the MenACWY control vaccine. All receptors come from an adult who received the MenACWY meningococcal vaccine as a control.

The chain has TRBV6-4 and TRBJ2-7, with D maybe TRBD1 (5 bases). The CDR3 has 14 residues. The V gene lost 9 bases and the J gene lost 2 bases, with 17 bases spanning the gap. Per germline, CDR1 MRHNA and CDR2 SNTAGT. CDR3 residues: CARGPQGFPYEQYF. The CDR3 region has the DNA TGTGCCAGGGGCCCCCAGGGATTCCCCTACGAGCAGTACTTC.

The CDR3 DNA sequence: TGTGCCAGCAGTTTATCTCGAGTTAGCAATCAGCCCCAGCATTTT. Amino acids: CASSLSRVSNQPQHF. The genes are TRBV27 and TRBJ1-5; unclear D gene. The ends were cut back, 0 bases at V and 0 bases at J, with 6 bases in the middle. Germline assignment: CDR1 MNHEY and CDR2 SMNVEV (reference sequence). The CDR3 length is 15 residues.

The gene calls are TRBV11-2 and TRBJ1-2; D remains ambiguous. Germline V gene lookup returns CDR1 SGHAT and CDR2 FQNNGV. This CDR3 region has 15 residues. V lost 2 bases to trimming and J lost 6 bases, with 16 bases between them. The CDR3 DNA reads as TGTGCCAGCAGCTTATCGGCGGTTGGGGTAGATGGCTACACCTTC. It specifies CASSLSAVGVDGYTF.

This clone came up once. The rearrangement joins TRBV3-1 (or the pseudogene TRBV3-2) to TRBJ2-3; 11 bases are shared with TRBD1. In germline, CDR1 is LGHDT, CDR2 YNNKEL (reference sequence). The CDR3 runs to 18 residues. Trimming took 4 bases from V and 5 from J; bases not matched to a gene: 14. CDR3 protein: CASSRGIGQGASGDTQYF. For the CDR3, the DNA is TGTGCCAGCAGCCGAGGCATAGGACAGGGGGCGTCCGGAGATACGCAGTATTTT.

The V call is TRBV9, the J call TRBJ2-1, with D possibly being TRBD2 (5 bases). Germline V gene lookup returns CDR1 SGDLS and CDR2 YYNGEE. The CDR3 sequence is 15 residues long. V lost 3 bases and J 3 bases, leaving 13 bases between the germline ends. The CDR3 DNA sequence: TGTGCCAGCAGCGCGAGCGGAAACAACTACAATGAGCAGTTCTTC. Translated, it gives CASSASGNNYNEQFF.

The chain uses TRBV7-2 and TRBJ2-7, with D unresolved. The germline V gene encodes CDR1 SGHTA and CDR2 FQGNSA. The CDR3 spans 15 residues. V was shortened by 3 bases and J by 0 bases, with 12 bases between the two germline ends. CDR3 sequence reads: CASSLGYSSSYEQYF. The CDR3 bases are TGTGCCAGCAGCTTGGGCTATTCCAGCTCCTACGAGCAGTACTTC.

V and J are TRBV5-1 and TRBJ1-1; perhaps TRBD1 as D (5 bases). This CDR3 has 16 residues. Between the trimmed V and J ends, which lost 0 bases and 0 bases, there was a span of 12 bases. Germline CDR1 reads SGHRS; CDR2 reads YFSETQ. The CDR3 reads CASSLAVPGMNTEAFF. DNA of the CDR3: TGCGCCAGCAGCTTGGCCGTCCCAGGGATGAACACTGAAGCTTTCTTT. Full variable domain (missing parts from reference TRBV5-1 and TRBJ1-1): KAGVTQTPRYLIKTRGQQVTLSCSPISGHRSVSWYQQTPGQGLQFLFEYFSETQRNKGNFPGRFSGRQFSNSRSEMNVSTLELGDSALYLCASSLAVPGMNTEAFFGQGTRLTVV.

The chain employs TRBV29-1 and TRBJ2-3, with TRBD1 matching over 7 bases. J was trimmed by 4 bases and V by 1 base; bases with no gene match: 8. The CDR3 totals 15 residues. Germline lookup yields CDR1 SQVTM and CDR2 ANQGSEA. This CDR3 reads CSVEGVQGRADTQYF. The CDR3 DNA follows: TGCAGCGTTGAAGGGGTACAGGGGAGAGCAGATACGCAGTATTTT.

The rearrangement uses TRBV15 and TRBJ2-7, with D hard to call. The CDR3 covers 9 residues. From germline, CDR1 is LNHNV and CDR2 YYDKDF (reference sequence). The CDR3 here is CAKGYEQYV. CDR3 DNA sequence: TGTGCGAAGGGCTACGAGCAGTACGTC.

This sequence joins TRBV24-1 and TRBJ2-3; D remains unclear. Per the germline V gene, CDR1 is KGHDR and CDR2 is SFDVKD. The CDR3 is 13 residues long. V lost 5 bases and J 4 bases, leaving 9 bases between the germline ends. The CDR3 spells CATSVGPADTQYF. The CDR3 DNA sequence: TGTGCCACCAGTGTGGGCCCCGCAGATACGCAGTATTTT.

V is TRBV19 and J is TRBJ2-1; no firm D call. Trimming shortened V by 6 bases and J by 6 bases, and 15 bases separated the two germline ends. CDR3 size: 14 residues. The germline V gene has CDR1 LNHDA and CDR2 SQIVND (reference sequence). This CDR3 is CASSMAAFANEQFF. Here the CDR3 DNA reads TGTGCCAGTAGCATGGCGGCCTTTGCCAATGAGCAGTTCTTC.

The CDR3 reads CASSSLGGYEQYV. CDR3 nucleotides: TGTGCCAGCAGTTCTCTGGGGGGCTACGAGCAGTACGTC. V is TRBV6-2 or TRBV6-3 and J is TRBJ2-7; possible D gene TRBD2, 6 bases. The CDR3 loop spans 13 amino acids. V dropped 4 bases and J dropped 3 bases, with 10 bases sitting between them. Germline V gene sequence: CDR1 MNHEY, CDR2 SVGEGT.

This clone showed up just once. The rearrangement uses TRBV5-6 and TRBJ2-5, with TRBD2 matching over 8 bases. Germline CDR1 reads SGHDT; CDR2 reads YYEEEE. Germline trimming cut 4 bases from V and 0 bases from J; bases unmatched to any gene: 8. This CDR3 region has 16 residues. The CDR3 DNA sequence: TGTGCCAGCAGCGCTCCGGGACTAGAGTACCAAGAGACCCAGTACTTC. Translating gives CASSAPGLEYQETQYF.

The chain carries TRBV13 and TRBJ1-3; no clear D gene. V was shortened by 4 bases and J by 0 bases, with 10 bases between the two germline ends. Germline V lookup: CDR1 PRHDT, CDR2 FYEKMQ (reference sequence). This CDR3 has 15 amino acids. The CDR3 is CASSSTGNSGNTIYF. Written as DNA, the CDR3 is TGTGCCAGCAGCTCCACCGGGAACTCTGGAAACACCATATATTTT.

The V and J genes are TRBV10-3 and TRBJ2-7; the D gene is possibly TRBD1 (5 bases). This CDR3 has 15 residues. Trimming pared 3 bases from V and 3 bases from J, leaving 15 bases between. The germline CDR1 and CDR2 sequences are ENHRY and SYGVKD. The CDR3 DNA is TGTGCCATCAGTGACCCGCAGGACACATACTACGAGCAGTACTTC. Protein sequence: CAISDPQDTYYEQYF.

CDR3 nucleotides: TGTGCCAGCAGTGTACGAACGGCAGCCCAGAATTCACCCCTCCACTTT. Its translation is CASSVRTAAQNSPLHF. The rearrangement joins TRBV6-1 to TRBJ1-6; unclear D gene. V was shortened by 4 bases and J by 7 bases, with 17 bases between the two germline ends. The CDR3 runs to 16 residues. In germline, CDR1 is MNHNS, CDR2 SASEGT.

The CDR3 loop reads CASRGGEKLFF. The CDR3, as DNA: TGTGCCAGCAGAGGGGGTGAAAAACTGTTTTTT. V is TRBV6-5 and J is TRBJ1-4; D is perhaps TRBD1 (6 bases). The V gene's germline CDR1 is MNHEY and CDR2 SVGAGI. This CDR3 has 11 residues. Trimming cost V 6 bases and J 7 bases, with 6 bases left between them.

A single count supports this clone. The V call is TRBV7-2, the J call TRBJ2-2; D gene ambiguous. The germline gives CDR1 SGHTA, CDR2 FQGNSA. The CDR3 covers 15 residues. The V gene lost 5 bases and the J gene lost 0 bases, with 10 bases spanning the gap. This CDR3 is CASSKRQTNTGELFF. Written as DNA, the CDR3 is TGTGCCAGCAGCAAAAGGCAGACGAACACCGGGGAGCTGTTTTTT.

V gene TRBV10-3 combines with J gene TRBJ2-3, with 9 bases that match TRBD2. Germline V gene data show CDR1 as ENHRY and CDR2 as SYGVKD. Trimming removed 10 bases from V and 0 bases from J; junction bases left unmatched: 8. The CDR3 is 15 residues long. The CDR3 spells CATQSGGTSTDTQYF. Written as DNA, the CDR3 is TGTGCCACCCAAAGCGGGGGGACTAGCACAGATACGCAGTATTTT.

This rearrangement joins TRBV4-2 to TRBJ2-4; tentatively, D is TRBD1 or TRBD2 (6 bases each). The CDR3 runs 24 residues. Germline values: CDR1 LGHNA, CDR2 YNFKEQ. Between the trimmed V and J ends, which lost 0 bases and 2 bases, there was a span of 35 bases. DNA of the CDR3: TGTGCCAGCAGCCAAGATGGAATGGGCCGTACGGGGGCGGCTTCCCCAGAAACCAAAAACATTCAGTACTTC. The encoded protein is CASSQDGMGRTGAASPETKNIQYF.

The sample holds one count of this clone. The chain has TRBV9 and TRBJ1-2, with a tentative D call TRBD1 (5 bases). Germline V CDR1 and CDR2: SGDLS, YYNGEE. This CDR3 has 14 residues. Trimming pared 4 bases from V and 5 bases from J, leaving 15 bases between. This CDR3 reads CASSPTGTSYGYTF. The CDR3 DNA sequence: TGTGCCAGCAGCCCGACCGGGACGTCTTATGGCTACACCTTC.